The 22 T cell receptor beta chains below were found in one sample sequenced in a study of CXCR3-negative and CXCR3-positive naive CD8 T cells. Libraries of TRB cDNA were made by 5' RACE and carried UMIs. Reprocessing the 5' RACE reads, TCRdb reports a single entry for every CDR3 protein and omits DNA. This sample contains about 39,000 distinct CDR3 sequences. Sequenced: memory CD8+ T cells from blood. These TCRs come from a human donor in good health. Some clones in this sample may be carry-over from other donors' samples.

The chain uses TRBV2 and TRBJ2-1; TCRdb proposes TRBD1, but this gene call is untestable without DNA. There are 15 residues in the CDR3. CDR1 and CDR2 from the germline V gene are SNHLY and FYNNEI. CDR3 sequence reads: CASSEAGQTYNEQFF.

The chain combines TRBV11-1 with TRBJ2-1; TCRdb picks TRBD2, but there is no DNA to check that call. The CDR3 consists of 16 residues. Germline CDR1 is SGHAT and CDR2 is FQDESV (reference sequence). CDR3: CASSPSGDGSVNEQFF.

The chain has TRBV5-1 and TRBJ2-1. The CDR3 extends over 17 amino acids. Germline V gives CDR1 SGHRS, CDR2 YFSETQ. CDR3 protein: CASSLGSRISSYNEQFF.

The J gene is TRBJ2-7, the V gene TRBV21-1; TCRdb reports TRBD1, a call that lacks DNA to check it against. TRBV21-1 is classified as a pseudogene. The length of the CDR3 is 14 residues. CDR3 sequence reads: CASSKAFPPYEQYF.

The chain couples TRBV7-9 to TRBJ2-1; the TCRdb call, TRBD2, lacks DNA for checking. The CDR3 is made up of 16 amino acids. From germline, CDR1 is SEHNR and CDR2 FQNEAQ (reference sequence). Here the CDR3 reads CASSPPLAGGINEQFF.

The chain couples TRBV11-2 to TRBJ2-1. CDR1 and CDR2 (germline): SGHAT, FQNNGV. This CDR3 spans 14 amino acids. The CDR3 reads CASSLVGTYNEQFF.

V and J are TRBV27 and TRBJ2-5; TCRdb's D gene call, TRBD2, goes unchecked for lack of DNA. The germline gives CDR1 MNHEY, CDR2 SMNVEV (reference sequence). There are 15 residues in the CDR3. The CDR3 protein is CASRTDGGTQETQYF.

The J gene is TRBJ2-3, the V gene TRBV18; no DNA is available, so the TRBD1 call from TCRdb remains unchecked. This CDR3 comprises 14 residues. CDR1 is KGHSH, CDR2 LQKENI, per germline. The chain's CDR3 is CASSPPLGPDTQYF.

CDR3 region: CASSGGSYYEQYF. This chain links TRBV7-9 with TRBJ2-7; TCRdb reports TRBD1, a call that lacks DNA to check it against. Germline V CDR1 and CDR2: SEHNR, FQNEAQ (reference sequence). CDR3 length: 13 residues.

The J gene is TRBJ2-7, the V gene TRBV3-1. The germline gives CDR1 LGHDT, CDR2 YNNKEL (reference sequence). The CDR3 runs 15 residues. The CDR3 reads CASSQDPGMAYEQYF.

The V call is TRBV24-1, the J call TRBJ2-2; TCRdb lists TRBD2, though no DNA is available to test this call. Looked up from germline, CDR1 is KGHDR and CDR2 is SFDVKD. The CDR3 has 13 amino acids. The CDR3 loop reads CATGISSGGELFF.

The CDR3 loop reads CASSYSVAGGWDNSPLHF. This chain uses TRBV6-5 with TRBJ1-6; TCRdb picks TRBD1, but there is no DNA to check that call. Germline V CDR1 and CDR2: MNHEY, SVGAGI. The CDR3 spans 18 residues.

V and J are TRBV7-9 and TRBJ1-1. The CDR3 has 14 amino acids. Germline V lookup: CDR1 SEHNR, CDR2 FQNEAQ (reference sequence). CDR3 in amino acids: CASSLHEVSTEAFF.

J is TRBJ2-5 and V is TRBV29-1. The CDR3 sequence is 14 residues long. Germline-derived CDR1 and CDR2 are SQVTM and ANQGSEA. CDR3 amino acids: CSVEDLSAEETQYF.

The chain couples TRBV12-3 or TRBV12-4 to TRBJ2-6. This CDR3 is 19 amino acids long. CDR3 protein: CASSFSEDQRTPGANVLTF.

The CDR3 is CASSGTGYPNYGYTF. This chain connects TRBV7-9 to TRBJ1-2; the D gene TCRdb calls, TRBD1, cannot be checked with no DNA. CDR3 size: 15 residues. Germline CDR1 is SEHNR and CDR2 is FQNEAQ (reference sequence).

V gene TRBV20-1 combines with J gene TRBJ2-7; TCRdb proposes TRBD1, but this gene call is untestable without DNA. The CDR3 length is 15 residues. Germline-derived CDR1 and CDR2 are DFQATT and SNEGSKA (reference sequence). CDR3 residues: CSATDPGQGFHEQYF.

The chain recombines TRBV12-3 or TRBV12-4 with TRBJ2-7; absent DNA, TCRdb's TRBD1 call cannot be checked. CDR3 length equals 16 residues. This chain's CDR3 is CASAPGTVPSLDWQYF.

The genes are TRBV29-1 and TRBJ2-1; TCRdb lists TRBD2, though no DNA is available to test this call. This CDR3 region has 15 residues. Germline assignment: CDR1 SQVTM and CDR2 ANQGSEA. This CDR3 is CSALEGQSRRDEQFF.

The chain combines TRBV7-9 with TRBJ1-1. The CDR3 length is 13 residues. Germline V gene sequence: CDR1 SEHNR, CDR2 FQNEAQ (reference sequence). This chain's CDR3 is CASSYEGNTEAFF.

The rearrangement joins TRBV29-1 to TRBJ2-1. This CDR3 is built from 12 residues. From germline, CDR1 is SQVTM and CDR2 ANQGSEA. The CDR3 reads CSVRTVGFEQFF.

The chain couples TRBV5-1 to TRBJ2-1; the D call of TRBD2 rests on TCRdb alone, since no DNA is present to check it. Looked up from germline, CDR1 is SGHRS and CDR2 is YFSETQ. CDR3 length: 16 amino acids. The CDR3 reads CASSLDTSGEGGEQFF.